A single sample is the source of the 14 T cell receptor beta chains below, sequenced in a study of CD8 T cells in Susac syndrome. With random hexamers, roughly 0.45 to 1 ug RNA was reverse transcribed. TCRdb analysed the immunoSEQ multiplex PCR reads with MiXCR anew, one entry per CDR3 protein. This sample has some 170,000 distinct CDR3 sequences; just under 95% occur once, and the top ten carry approximately 0.098%. Input material: CD4+ T cells from PBMCs. The source of these receptors is a human donor in good health.

The gene calls are TRBV5-4 and TRBJ2-5; D unresolved. The germline V and J ends were trimmed by 2 bases and 2 bases, with 10 bases remaining between them. The germline CDR1 and CDR2 sequences are SGHNT and YYREEE (reference sequence). There are 14 residues in the CDR3. CDR3 loop: CASSLSTLQETQYF. Here the CDR3 DNA reads TGTGCCAGCAGCTTATCGACCTTGCAAGAGACCCAGTACTTC.

The chain uses TRBV24-1 and TRBJ2-1; unclear D gene. The CDR3 is 12 residues long. Trimming removed 5 bases at V and 4 bases at J, with 5 bases between. Germline V CDR1 and CDR2: KGHDR, SFDVKD. DNA for the CDR3: TGTGCCACCAGTGCGGAATACAATGAGCAGTTCTTC. Amino acids: CATSAEYNEQFF.

The chain uses TRBV7-9 and TRBJ1-5, with D perhaps matching TRBD1 (5 bases). The length of the CDR3 is 13 residues. Germline values: CDR1 SEHNR, CDR2 FQNEAQ (reference sequence). With 6 bases removed from V and 2 bases from J, the gap between germline ends came to 8 bases. The CDR3 spells CASRGDGNQPQHF. The DNA of the CDR3 is TGTGCCAGCAGAGGGGACGGCAATCAGCCCCAGCATTTT.

The gene calls are TRBV7-9 and TRBJ2-7, with D possibly TRBD1 on 6 matching bases. V was pared by 5 bases and J by 2 bases, with 13 bases between. The CDR3 totals 14 residues. The germline gives CDR1 SEHNR, CDR2 FQNEAQ (reference sequence). The CDR3 DNA reads as TGTGCCAGCAGCACACGACAGGCAACCTACGAGCAGTACTTC. Protein product: CASSTRQATYEQYF. The full variable domain, in which reference TRBV7-9 and TRBJ2-7 provide the parts outside the CDR3, is DTGVSQNPRHKITKRGQNVTFRCDPISEHNRLYWYRQTLGQGPEFLTYFQNEAQLEKSRLLSDRFSAERPKGSFSTLEIQRTEQGDSAMYLCASSTRQATYEQYFGPGTRLTVT.

V usage is TRBV11-1 and J usage is TRBJ2-7; TRBD1 agrees at 9 bases. The CDR3 has 13 residues. From germline, CDR1 is SGHAT and CDR2 FQDESV (reference sequence). V gave up 6 bases and J gave up 8 bases; unmatched junction bases: 8. DNA for the CDR3: TGTGCCAGCAGTCGTACAGGGGGCGCGCAGCAGTACTTC. It yields the protein CASSRTGGAQQYF.

This clonotype was counted a single time. The chain recombines TRBV2 with TRBJ2-5; TRBD1 matches at 8 bases. J was trimmed by 2 bases and V by 6 bases; bases with no gene match: 8. Germline lookup yields CDR1 SNHLY and CDR2 FYNNEI. CDR3 size: 15 residues. The CDR3 DNA follows: TGTGCCAGCAGACCGGACAGGGCTATACAAGAGACCCAGTACTTC. Its translation: CASRPDRAIQETQYF.

In DNA form, the CDR3 reads TGTGCCAGCAGCTACGCGGGGACAGAACAGTTCTTC. Translation: CASSYAGTEQFF. J is TRBJ2-1 and V is TRBV6-2 or TRBV6-3; TRBD1 is a possible D gene (7 bases). Trimming pared 6 bases from V and 13 bases from J, leaving 16 bases between. This CDR3 is 12 amino acids long. Per germline, CDR1 MNHEY and CDR2 SVGEGT.

J is TRBJ1-5 and V is TRBV20-1; 8 bases agree with TRBD1. The germline V gene encodes CDR1 DFQATT and CDR2 SNEGSKA (reference sequence). The CDR3 loop spans 12 amino acids. Trimming took 6 bases from V and 4 from J; bases not matched to a gene: 2. In DNA form, the CDR3 reads TGCAGTGCCAGGGACAGGAATCAGCCCCAGCATTTT. Translating it yields CSARDRNQPQHF.

The V gene is TRBV20-1, the J gene TRBJ2-3, with D tentatively TRBD1 (6 bases). Germline values: CDR1 DFQATT, CDR2 SNEGSKA (reference sequence). Trimming stripped 6 bases from V and 0 bases from J, with 16 bases between. The CDR3 runs to 15 residues. The CDR3 nucleotides are TGCAGTGCACACCCTCCGACAGGTAGCACAGATACGCAGTATTTT. Translating it yields CSAHPPTGSTDTQYF.

The chain uses TRBV12-3 or TRBV12-4 and TRBJ1-3; unclear D gene. This CDR3 region has 16 residues. The germline V and J ends were trimmed by 3 bases and 0 bases, with 12 bases remaining between them. The CDR3, as DNA: TGTGCCAGCAGTTTGAGTCCCGGTTACTCTGGAAACACCATATATTTT. It encodes CASSLSPGYSGNTIYF.

The rearrangement joins TRBV13 to TRBJ2-3; no reliable D call. V was cut by 8 bases and J by 4 bases, with 13 bases left in between. The CDR3 is 13 amino acids. CDR1 PRHDT and CDR2 FYEKMQ come from the germline V gene (reference sequence). Written as DNA, the CDR3 is TGTGCCAGCGATCCCCCTCCCCCAGATACGCAGTATTTT. Translating gives CASDPPPPDTQYF.

The chain couples TRBV3-1 to TRBJ1-2, with D unclear. Per germline, CDR1 LGHDT and CDR2 YNNKEL (reference sequence). Trimming shortened V by 5 bases and J by 7 bases, and 17 bases separated the two germline ends. The CDR3 length is 14 residues. CDR3 loop: CASSLKVGWSGYTF. CDR3 sequence (DNA): TGTGCCAGCAGCTTAAAGGTGGGGTGGAGTGGCTACACCTTC.

The J gene is TRBJ1-2, the V gene TRBV12-5, with 8 bases matching TRBD1. Losses at the gene ends were 1 base for V and 7 bases for J; bases not matched to a gene: 8. There are 15 residues in the CDR3. CDR1 LGHNT and CDR2 FRNRAP come from the germline V gene. The CDR3 DNA follows: TGTGCTAGTGGTTTGGCCGGACAGGGTTTGGCTGGCTACACCTTC. Translation: CASGLAGQGLAGYTF.

The CDR3 region is CASSQQGIGETQYF. The CDR3 DNA sequence: TGTGCCAGCTCGCAACAGGGTATTGGGGAGACCCAGTACTTC. The rearrangement uses TRBV18 and TRBJ2-5; D might be TRBD1 (6 bases). The CDR3 length is 14 residues. From germline, CDR1 is KGHSH and CDR2 LQKENI. V was clipped by 6 bases and J by 5 bases, with 16 bases between them.